Presented here are 25 T cell receptor beta chains from one specimen sequenced in a study of blood T cell repertoires in COVID-19. Sequencing was performed with immunoSEQ multiplex PCR; in TCRdb, only in-frame clones are kept and a portion is missing. Among hundreds of thousands of clones listed, around nine tenths were seen once. The sequencing input was PBMCs or T cells enriched from blood (not recorded which). These receptors were obtained from a woman aged 60-70 years in a cohort exposed to, infected with or recovered from COVID-19 (not recorded which).

This chain links TRBV5-8 with TRBJ1-1; D unresolved. CDR1 SGHTS and CDR2 YDEGEE come from the germline V gene. Trimming removed 0 bases at V and 1 base at J, with 7 bases between. The CDR3 spans 14 residues. Written as DNA, the CDR3 is TGTGCCAGCAGCTTGGAGGAGGGGAACACTGAAGCTTTCTTT. Its translation: CASSLEEGNTEAFF.

For the CDR3, the DNA is TGTGCCAGCAGCTCAAGCGGCCCGGCCTACAATGAGCAGTTCTTC. Protein: CASSSSGPAYNEQFF. The chain is built from TRBV7-3 and TRBJ2-1; D possibly corresponds to TRBD2 (5 bases). The CDR3 spans 15 residues. Trimming took 4 bases from V and 2 from J, leaving 12 bases between them. Germline V CDR1 and CDR2: SGHTA, FQGTGA.

The chain is built from TRBV18 and TRBJ2-7, with 11 bases aligning to TRBD2. CDR1 is KGHSH and CDR2 is LQKENI in the germline V gene. V trimming: 3 bases; J trimming: 4 bases; junction bases outside the gene matches: 17. This CDR3 has 19 residues. CDR3 in amino acids: CASSPELAGVKDTKYEQYF. CDR3 in DNA: TGTGCCAGCTCACCGGAACTAGCGGGAGTCAAGGATACAAAATACGAGCAGTACTTC.

V usage is TRBV6-6 and J usage is TRBJ2-7, with D maybe TRBD2 (6 bases). V lost 6 bases, J lost 11 bases, and 17 bases lay in between. Germline CDR1 is MNHNY and CDR2 is SVGAGI (reference sequence). CDR3 length: 12 residues. CDR3: CASRYEEGPKYF. Written as DNA, the CDR3 is TGTGCCAGCAGGTACGAGGAGGGACCCAAGTACTTC.

The V and J genes are TRBV24-1 and TRBJ2-5, with TRBD1 identical over 7 bases. V shed 2 bases, J shed 4 bases, and the junction held 6 bases outside the gene matches. This CDR3 spans 15 amino acids. Germline loops: CDR1 KGHDR, CDR2 SFDVKD. This chain's CDR3 is CATSDSYRDRETQYF. Written as DNA, the CDR3 is TGTGCCACCAGTGATTCTTACAGGGACAGAGAGACCCAGTACTTC.

This clone showed up just once. The J gene is TRBJ1-2, the V gene TRBV9; TRBD1 agrees at 8 bases. CDR3 length: 15 residues. Germline V gene lookup returns CDR1 SGDLS and CDR2 YYNGEE. V lost 4 bases, J lost 8 bases, and 13 bases stayed unmatched. In nucleotides, the CDR3 is TGTGCCAGCAGCCCGGACGGCAGGGGGCTTGGGGGCTACACCTTC. Its translation is CASSPDGRGLGGYTF.

CDR3: CASNLDRINQPQHF. As DNA, the CDR3 is TGTGCCAGCAATTTGGACAGAATAAATCAGCCCCAGCATTTT. The chain links TRBV21-1 to TRBJ1-5; no check of the table's D call, TRBD1, against the DNA was made. TRBV21-1 is designated a pseudogene. The CDR3 totals 14 residues.

The chain has TRBV18 and TRBJ1-1; D gene uncertain. Trimming stripped 1 base from V and 1 base from J, with 10 bases between. The CDR3 spans 15 residues. The germline V gene encodes CDR1 KGHSH and CDR2 LQKENI. This CDR3 reads CASSPRNTENTEAFF. DNA for the CDR3: TGTGCCAGCTCACCACGCAACACCGAGAACACTGAAGCTTTCTTT.

This CDR3 reads CASSLAGGWNTEAFF. CDR3 DNA: TGCGCCAGCAGCTTGGCAGGGGGTTGGAACACTGAAGCTTTCTTT. The rearrangement links TRBV5-1 to TRBJ1-1; 7 nucleotides align to TRBD1. The CDR3 runs to 15 residues. CDR1 and CDR2 (germline): SGHRS, YFSETQ. V was clipped by 0 bases and J by 1 base; unmatched bases: 3.

The chain links TRBV10-2 to TRBJ2-2; possibly TRBD2 for D (6 bases). The CDR3 consists of 17 residues. The germline V gene has CDR1 WSHSY and CDR2 SAAADI. Trimming pared 0 bases from V and 5 bases from J, leaving 16 bases between. The CDR3 nucleotides read TGCGCCAGCAGTGAGTCGTTTAACCGTGGGGGGACCGGGGAGCTGTTTTTT. Translation: CASSESFNRGGTGELFF.

This clone appeared once. The chain joins TRBV7-2 to TRBJ2-5, with 7 positions matching TRBD1. This CDR3 region has 13 residues. Germline CDR1 SGHTA, CDR2 FQGNSA. The ends lost 5 bases at V and 5 bases at J; junction bases unmatched: 5. The CDR3 nucleotides are TGTGCCAGCAGCCTCGACAGGGCCGAGACCCAGTACTTC. Protein: CASSLDRAETQYF.

This clone was recorded only once. This chain connects TRBV11-2 to TRBJ2-3, with 14 bases matching TRBD2. The length of the CDR3 is 17 residues. Germline CDR1 is SGHAT and CDR2 is FQNNGV. Trimming at V came to 5 bases and at J to 4 bases, leaving 8 bases not matched to a gene. The CDR3 reads CASSQLGTSGSADTQYF. CDR3 sequence (DNA): TGTGCCAGCAGCCAGCTGGGGACTAGCGGGAGCGCAGATACGCAGTATTTT.

The chain couples TRBV9 to TRBJ1-2; D remains ambiguous. This CDR3 is built from 13 residues. Per the germline V gene, CDR1 is SGDLS and CDR2 is YYNGEE. V was clipped by 3 bases and J by 0 bases, with 6 bases between them. For the CDR3, the DNA is TGTGCCAGCAGCGCGACAACTAACTATGGCTACACCTTC. Amino acids: CASSATTNYGYTF. The variable domain in full, with the rest retrieved from reference TRBV9 and TRBJ1-2, is DSGVTQTPKHLITATGQRVTLRCSPRSGDLSVYWYQQSLDQGLQFLIQYYNGEERAKGNILERFSAQQFPDLHSELNLSSLELGDSALYFCASSATTNYGYTFGSGTRLTVV.

The rearrangement links TRBV25-1 to TRBJ1-6, with 7 bases lining up with TRBD1. V was clipped by 3 bases and J by 7 bases; unmatched bases: 12. The CDR3 is made up of 17 amino acids. Germline CDR1 is MGHDK and CDR2 is SYGVNS. Here the CDR3 reads CASSDSLGEGANSPLHF. The DNA of the CDR3 is TGTGCCAGCAGTGATTCGTTAGGTGAGGGGGCGAATTCACCCCTCCACTTT.

This chain uses TRBV11-1 with TRBJ2-6; 8 bases line up with TRBD1. Looked up from germline, CDR1 is SGHAT and CDR2 is FQDESV (reference sequence). Trimming took 8 bases from V and 0 from J; bases not matched to a gene: 6. This CDR3 is built from 16 residues. The CDR3 DNA reads TGTGCCAGCGGGACAGGTAGAAGCTCTGGGGCCAACGTCCTGACTTTC. Translation: CASGTGRSSGANVLTF.

CDR3: CASWEGKRNSPLHF. CDR3 bases: TGTGCCAGCTGGGAGGGTAAGAGGAATTCACCCCTCCACTTT. The J gene is TRBJ1-6, the V gene TRBV28; unclear D gene. The V end lost 8 bases, the J end lost 7 bases, and 15 bases lay between the germline ends. This CDR3 region has 14 residues. Germline CDR1 MDHEN, CDR2 SYDVKM.

The chain joins TRBV2 to TRBJ2-7, with 9 positions matching TRBD1. Germline-derived CDR1 and CDR2 are SNHLY and FYNNEI. V lost 5 bases to trimming and J lost 4 bases; unmatched junction nucleotides: 9. The length of the CDR3 is 15 residues. The CDR3 region has the DNA TGTGCCAGCAGTTCTTCCGGGACAGGGAATTACGAGCAGTACTTC. This translates into CASSSSGTGNYEQYF.

This chain joins TRBV29-1 and TRBJ2-2, with a weak D call TRBD2 (6 bases). Germline loops: CDR1 SQVTM, CDR2 ANQGSEA. V shed 8 bases and J shed 1 base, with 14 bases lying between them. The CDR3 has 14 amino acids. The CDR3 reads CSLGKRVNTGELFF. In DNA form, the CDR3 reads TGCAGCCTGGGGAAGCGGGTGAACACCGGGGAGCTGTTTTTT.

J is TRBJ1-1 and V is TRBV6-2 or TRBV6-3; D gene uncertain. The CDR3 extends over 12 amino acids. Trimming stripped 5 bases from V and 5 bases from J, with 9 bases between. Germline CDR1 reads MNHEY; CDR2 reads SVGEGT. CDR3 bases: TGTGCCAGCAGTGTGACTGCTACTGAAGCTTTCTTT. It is translated as CASSVTATEAFF.

This clone has a single count. V gene TRBV5-1 combines with J gene TRBJ2-2; 7 bases line up with TRBD2. The V gene end was trimmed by 6 bases and the J gene end by 5 bases; junction bases not matched to a gene: 7. Germline V CDR1 and CDR2: SGHRS, YFSETQ. This CDR3 contains 14 residues. The CDR3 sequence: CASTGGSGTGELFF. CDR3 nucleotide sequence: TGCGCCAGCACCGGCGGGAGTGGTACCGGGGAGCTGTTTTTT.

The J gene is TRBJ2-6, the V gene TRBV27; the match to TRBD2 covers 7 bases. Germline lookup yields CDR1 MNHEY and CDR2 SMNVEV (reference sequence). CDR3 length: 16 residues. V shed 3 bases, J shed 1 base, and the junction held 3 bases outside the gene matches. The CDR3 DNA reads TGTGCCAGCAGTTTGATTAGCGGGTCTGGGGCCAACGTCCTGACTTTC. Translating it yields CASSLISGSGANVLTF. The full variable domain, in which reference TRBV27 and TRBJ2-6 provide the parts outside the CDR3, is EAQVTQNPRYLITVTGKKLTVTCSQNMNHEYMSWYRQDPGLGLRQIYYSMNVEVTDKGDVPEGYKVSRKEKRNFPLILESPSPNQTSLYFCASSLISGSGANVLTFGAGSRLTVL.

The rearrangement uses TRBV6-4 and TRBJ2-1; 8 bases are shared with TRBD2. From germline, CDR1 is MRHNA and CDR2 SNTAGT. There are 16 residues in the CDR3. Losses at the gene ends were 7 bases for V and 7 bases for J; bases not matched to a gene: 15. The CDR3 DNA sequence: TGTGCCAGCAAGGTAGACGCGGCGGGAGGCCGAAATGAGCAGTTCTTC. Protein: CASKVDAAGGRNEQFF.

V usage is TRBV5-1 and J usage is TRBJ2-7; TRBD1 matches at 9 bases. Germline CDR1 reads SGHRS; CDR2 reads YFSETQ. With V trimmed by 3 bases and J by 6 bases, 7 bases remained unmatched. The CDR3 is 14 amino acids. In DNA form, the CDR3 reads TGCGCCAGCAGCTGGGGGACAGGGTACGGCGAGCAGTACTTC. This translates into CASSWGTGYGEQYF.

The V call is TRBV18, the J call TRBJ1-5, with 7 bases fitting TRBD1. Germline CDR1 and CDR2: KGHSH and LQKENI. The CDR3 totals 15 residues. With V trimmed by 3 bases and J by 2 bases, 4 bases remained unmatched. CDR3 sequence reads: CASSPTGAGNQPQHF. The DNA of the CDR3 is TGTGCCAGCTCACCTACAGGGGCAGGCAATCAGCCCCAGCATTTT.

This chain joins TRBV6-5 and TRBJ1-5, with 8 bases that match TRBD1. The J segment lost 7 bases and the V segment lost 6 bases, leaving 5 bases of the junction unmatched. In germline, CDR1 is MNHEY, CDR2 SVGAGI. This CDR3 is 13 amino acids long. CDR3 region: CASSRGRRQPQHF. CDR3 coding DNA: TGTGCCAGCAGCAGGGGGCGAAGGCAGCCCCAGCATTTT.